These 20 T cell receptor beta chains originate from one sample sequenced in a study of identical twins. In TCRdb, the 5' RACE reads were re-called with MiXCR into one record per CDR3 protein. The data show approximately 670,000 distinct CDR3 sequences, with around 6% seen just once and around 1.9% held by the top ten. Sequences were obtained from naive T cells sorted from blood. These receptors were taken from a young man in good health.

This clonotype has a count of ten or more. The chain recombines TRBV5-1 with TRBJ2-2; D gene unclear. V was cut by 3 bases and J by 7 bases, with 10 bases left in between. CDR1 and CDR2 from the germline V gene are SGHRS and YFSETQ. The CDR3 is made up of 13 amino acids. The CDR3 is CASSWDLDGELFF. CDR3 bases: TGCGCCAGCAGCTGGGATCTTGACGGGGAGCTGTTTTTT.

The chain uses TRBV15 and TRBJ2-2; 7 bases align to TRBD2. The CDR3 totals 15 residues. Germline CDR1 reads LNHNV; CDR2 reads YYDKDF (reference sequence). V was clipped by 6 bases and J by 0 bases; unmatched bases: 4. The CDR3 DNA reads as TGTGCCACCAGGTGGGGAGGGCCGAACACCGGGGAGCTGTTTTTT. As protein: CATRWGGPNTGELFF. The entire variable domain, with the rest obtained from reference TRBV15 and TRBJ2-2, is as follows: DAMVIQNPRYQVTQFGKPVTLSCSQTLNHNVMYWYQQKSSQAPKLLFHYYDKDFNNEADTPDNFQSRRPNTSFCFLDIRSPGLGDTAMYLCATRWGGPNTGELFFGEGSRLTVL.

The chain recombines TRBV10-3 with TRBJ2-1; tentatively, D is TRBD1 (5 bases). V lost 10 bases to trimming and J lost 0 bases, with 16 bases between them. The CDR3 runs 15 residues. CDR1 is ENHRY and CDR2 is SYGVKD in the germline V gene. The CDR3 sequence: CATEVADSSYNEQFF. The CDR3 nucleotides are TGTGCCACCGAGGTGGCAGACAGCTCCTACAATGAGCAGTTCTTC.

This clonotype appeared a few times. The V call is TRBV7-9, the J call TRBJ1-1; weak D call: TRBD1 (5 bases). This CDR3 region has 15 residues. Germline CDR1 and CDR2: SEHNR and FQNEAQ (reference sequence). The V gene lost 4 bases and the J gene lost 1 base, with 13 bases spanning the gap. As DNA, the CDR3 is TGTGCCAGCAGCTATAGGGATGGGGCGAACACTGAAGCTTTCTTT. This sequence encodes CASSYRDGANTEAFF.

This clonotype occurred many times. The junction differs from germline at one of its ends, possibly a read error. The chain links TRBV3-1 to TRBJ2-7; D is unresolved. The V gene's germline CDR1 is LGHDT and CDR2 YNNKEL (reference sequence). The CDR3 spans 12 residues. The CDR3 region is CASSQGTYEQYF. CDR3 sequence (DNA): TGTGCCAGCAGTCAAGGGACCTACGAGCAGTACTTC.

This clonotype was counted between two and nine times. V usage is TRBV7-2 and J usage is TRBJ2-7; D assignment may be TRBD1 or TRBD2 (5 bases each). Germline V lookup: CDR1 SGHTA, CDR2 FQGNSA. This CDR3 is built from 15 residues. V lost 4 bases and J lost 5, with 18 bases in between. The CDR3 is CASSSIPGPTHEQYF. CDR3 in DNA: TGTGCCAGCAGCTCCATACCGGGGCCGACCCACGAGCAGTACTTC.

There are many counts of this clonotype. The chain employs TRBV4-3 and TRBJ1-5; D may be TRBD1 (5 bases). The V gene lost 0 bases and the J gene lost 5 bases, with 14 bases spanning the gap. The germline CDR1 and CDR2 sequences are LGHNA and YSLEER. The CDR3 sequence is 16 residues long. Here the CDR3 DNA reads TGCGCCAGCAGCCAAGATCGCAGGGTCGGCGATCAGCCCCAGCATTTT. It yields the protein CASSQDRRVGDQPQHF.

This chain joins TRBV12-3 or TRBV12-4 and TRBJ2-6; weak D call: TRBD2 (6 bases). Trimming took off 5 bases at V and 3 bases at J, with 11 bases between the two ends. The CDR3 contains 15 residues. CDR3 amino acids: CASSAGTVGANVLTF. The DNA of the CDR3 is TGTGCCAGCAGTGCGGGGACTGTTGGGGCCAACGTCCTGACTTTC.

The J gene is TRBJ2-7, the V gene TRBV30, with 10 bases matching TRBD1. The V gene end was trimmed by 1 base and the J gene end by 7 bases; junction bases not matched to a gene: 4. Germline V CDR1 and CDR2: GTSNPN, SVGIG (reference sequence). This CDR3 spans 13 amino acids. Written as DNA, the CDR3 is TGTGCCTGGAGTGGACAGGGGGCGCGTGAGCAGTACTTC. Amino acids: CAWSGQGAREQYF.

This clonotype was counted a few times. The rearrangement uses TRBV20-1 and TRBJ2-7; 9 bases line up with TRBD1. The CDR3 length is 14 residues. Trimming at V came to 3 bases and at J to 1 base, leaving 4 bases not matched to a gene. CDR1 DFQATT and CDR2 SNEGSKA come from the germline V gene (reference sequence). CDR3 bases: TGCAGTGCTAGTGGGACAGGGCAGTCCTACGAGCAGTACTTC. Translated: CSASGTGQSYEQYF.

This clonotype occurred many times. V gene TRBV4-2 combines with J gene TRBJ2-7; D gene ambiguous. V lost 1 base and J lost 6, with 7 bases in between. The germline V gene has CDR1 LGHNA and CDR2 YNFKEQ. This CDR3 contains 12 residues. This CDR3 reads CASSQVQAEQYF. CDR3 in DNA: TGTGCCAGCAGCCAAGTCCAGGCCGAGCAGTACTTC.

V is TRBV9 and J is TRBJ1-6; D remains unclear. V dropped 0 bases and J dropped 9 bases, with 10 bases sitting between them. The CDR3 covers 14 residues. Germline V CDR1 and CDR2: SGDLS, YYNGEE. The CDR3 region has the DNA TGTGCCAGCAGCGTAGTCACCGGGCCTTCACCCCTCCACTTT. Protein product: CASSVVTGPSPLHF. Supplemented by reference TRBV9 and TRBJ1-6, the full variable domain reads DSGVTQTPKHLITATGQRVTLRCSPRSGDLSVYWYQQSLDQGLQFLIQYYNGEERAKGNILERFSAQQFPDLHSELNLSSLELGDSALYFCASSVVTGPSPLHFGNGTRLTVT.

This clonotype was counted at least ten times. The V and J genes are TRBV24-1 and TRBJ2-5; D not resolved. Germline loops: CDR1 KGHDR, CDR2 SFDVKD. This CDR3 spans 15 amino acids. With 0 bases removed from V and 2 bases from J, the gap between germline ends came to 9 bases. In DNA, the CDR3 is TGTGCCACCAGTGATTTGGCCAACCCACAAGAGACCCAGTACTTC. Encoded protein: CATSDLANPQETQYF.

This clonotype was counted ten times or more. CDR3 bases: TGTGCCAGCAGCTACATGGGGACTGGAAACTACAATGAGCAGTTCTTC. Protein: CASSYMGTGNYNEQFF. The V call is TRBV7-2, the J call TRBJ2-1, with D tentatively TRBD2 (6 bases). CDR1 SGHTA and CDR2 FQGNSA come from the germline V gene. The CDR3 consists of 16 residues. V was pared by 4 bases and J by 3 bases, with 16 bases between. The full variable domain, its missing parts supplied by reference TRBV7-2 and TRBJ2-1, is GAGVSQSPSNKVTEKGKDVELRCDPISGHTALYWYRQSLGQGLEFLIYFQGNSAPDKSGLPSDRFSAERTGGSVSTLTIQRTQQEDSAVYLCASSYMGTGNYNEQFFGPGTRLTVL.

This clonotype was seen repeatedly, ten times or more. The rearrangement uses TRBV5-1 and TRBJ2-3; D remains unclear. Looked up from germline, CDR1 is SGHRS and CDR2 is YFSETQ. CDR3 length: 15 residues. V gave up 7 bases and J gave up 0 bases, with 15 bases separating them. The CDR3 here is CASYFSTPSTDTQYF. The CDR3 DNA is TGCGCCAGCTACTTCAGCACACCTAGCACAGATACGCAGTATTTT.

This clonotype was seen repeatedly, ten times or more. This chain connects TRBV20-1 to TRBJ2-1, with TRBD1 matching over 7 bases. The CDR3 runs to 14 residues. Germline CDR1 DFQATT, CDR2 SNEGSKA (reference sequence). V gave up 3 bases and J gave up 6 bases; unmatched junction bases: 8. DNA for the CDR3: TGCAGTGCTAGCCCCCAGGGGGTTCGCAATGAGCAGTTCTTC. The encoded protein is CSASPQGVRNEQFF.

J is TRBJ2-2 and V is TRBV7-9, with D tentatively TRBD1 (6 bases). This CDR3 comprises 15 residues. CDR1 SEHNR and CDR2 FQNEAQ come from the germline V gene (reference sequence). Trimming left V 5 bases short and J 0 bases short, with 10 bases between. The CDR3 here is CASSHRDANTGELFF. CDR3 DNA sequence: TGTGCCAGCAGCCACAGGGACGCGAACACCGGGGAGCTGTTTTTT. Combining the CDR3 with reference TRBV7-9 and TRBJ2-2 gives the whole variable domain DTGVSQNPRHKITKRGQNVTFRCDPISEHNRLYWYRQTLGQGPEFLTYFQNEAQLEKSRLLSDRFSAERPKGSFSTLEIQRTEQGDSAMYLCASSHRDANTGELFFGEGSRLTVL.

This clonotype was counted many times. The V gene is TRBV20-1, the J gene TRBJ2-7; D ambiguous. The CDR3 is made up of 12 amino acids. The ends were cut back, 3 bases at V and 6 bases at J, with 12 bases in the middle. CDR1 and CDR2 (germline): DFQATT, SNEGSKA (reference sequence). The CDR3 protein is CSASLVVGEQYF. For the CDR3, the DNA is TGCAGTGCTAGTTTAGTAGTGGGCGAGCAGTACTTC.

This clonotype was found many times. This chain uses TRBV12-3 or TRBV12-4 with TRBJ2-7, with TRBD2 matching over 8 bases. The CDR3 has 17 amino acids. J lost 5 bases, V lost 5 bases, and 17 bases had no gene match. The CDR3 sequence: CASSPPNGGTRTNEQYF. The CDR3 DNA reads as TGTGCCAGCAGTCCACCTAACGGGGGGACTAGAACGAACGAGCAGTACTTC.

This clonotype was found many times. CDR3 amino acids: CATSRDRGYEQYF. The CDR3, as DNA: TGTGCCACCAGCAGAGATCGGGGATACGAGCAGTACTTC. The V and J genes are TRBV15 and TRBJ2-7; perhaps TRBD2 as D (5 bases). V was cut by 0 bases and J by 4 bases, with 7 bases left in between. Germline V lookup: CDR1 LNHNV, CDR2 YYDKDF (reference sequence). The CDR3 consists of 13 residues.